The rows below give T cell receptor beta chains drawn from one sample of a study of T cell responses to AZD1222 COVID-19 vaccine. Sequencing used immunoSEQ multiplex PCR; TCRdb keeps in-frame clones, though not all of them. The sample includes about 190,000 clones, 85% to 90% of them seen just once. This specimen consisted of peripheral blood, obtained on day 0 of AZD1222 vaccination. The receptors stem from an adult in good health. Both conserved end residues are part of each CDR3. The order of the fields is clone size, D gene, J gene, V gene, CDR3 DNA, CDR3 protein. The D gene is left open where the match is weak. Only some rows state a clone size, as once, few, many or a class for expanded clones.

clone_size: NA
d_call: NA
j_call: TRBJ2-3
v_call: TRBV4-1
cdr3_nt: TGCGCCAGCAGCCTTCTGGGGAGGAGCACAGATACGCAGTATTTT
cdr3_aa: CASSLLGRSTDTQYF

clone_size: NA
d_call: NA
j_call: TRBJ2-7
v_call: TRBV4-3
cdr3_nt: TGCGCCAGCAGCCTAGGGGAGAACTACGAGCAGTACTTC
cdr3_aa: CASSLGENYEQYF

clone_size: NA
d_call: NA
j_call: TRBJ2-5
v_call: TRBV19
cdr3_nt: TGTGCCAGTAGTCCCCGACCCGCAAGAGCGACCCAGTACTTC
cdr3_aa: CASSPRPARATQYF

clone_size: NA
d_call: NA
j_call: TRBJ1-6
v_call: TRBV30
cdr3_nt: TGTGCCTGGTGGACTAGCTCCTATAATTCACCCCTCCACTTT
cdr3_aa: CAWWTSSYNSPLHF

clone_size: NA
d_call: TRBD2
j_call: TRBJ2-1
v_call: TRBV18
cdr3_nt: TGTGCCAGCTCACCATGGGTTCAGCGGGGGGGCCGCAATGAGCAGTTCTTC
cdr3_aa: CASSPWVQRGGRNEQFF

clone_size: NA
d_call: NA
j_call: TRBJ2-3
v_call: TRBV4-3
cdr3_nt: TGCGCCAGCAGCCAAGATCCGGGGTGGGGGGCCTACACAGATACGCAGTATTTT
cdr3_aa: CASSQDPGWGAYTDTQYF

clone_size: NA
d_call: NA
j_call: TRBJ2-7
v_call: TRBV12-3/TRBV12-4
cdr3_nt: TGTGCCAGCAGTCAGGACAGCCACGAGCAGTACTTC
cdr3_aa: CASSQDSHEQYF

clone_size: once
d_call: NA
j_call: TRBJ2-1
v_call: TRBV28
cdr3_nt: TGTGCCATCCAAGGAACTGGGGGGGCTGATGAGCAGTTCTTC
cdr3_aa: CAIQGTGGADEQFF

clone_size: NA
d_call: NA
j_call: TRBJ1-2
v_call: TRBV28
cdr3_nt: TGTGCCAGCAGTTTACTCGTCTCAACGTACTATGGCTACACCTTC
cdr3_aa: CASSLLVSTYYGYTF

clone_size: NA
d_call: NA
j_call: TRBJ2-7
v_call: TRBV28
cdr3_nt: TGTGCCAGCAGTCCAGACTACGAGCAGTACTTC
cdr3_aa: CASSPDYEQYF

clone_size: NA
d_call: NA
j_call: TRBJ1-2
v_call: TRBV4-1
cdr3_nt: TGCGCCAGCAGCCAAGCGGGGGCTGGGGGCTACACCTTC
cdr3_aa: CASSQAGAGGYTF

clone_size: NA
d_call: NA
j_call: TRBJ2-5
v_call: TRBV29-1
cdr3_nt: TGCAGCGTTGGACCGAGACTTCGAGAGACCCAGTACTTC
cdr3_aa: CSVGPRLRETQYF

clone_size: once
d_call: NA
j_call: TRBJ1-5
v_call: TRBV18
cdr3_nt: TGTGCCAGCTCACGAGGGGACGGTAATCAGCCCCAGCATTTT
cdr3_aa: CASSRGDGNQPQHF

clone_size: NA
d_call: NA
j_call: TRBJ2-1
v_call: TRBV5-4
cdr3_nt: TGTGCCAGCAGCTTGGAAGCCAATGAGCAGTTCTTC
cdr3_aa: CASSLEANEQFF

clone_size: NA
d_call: TRBD2
j_call: TRBJ2-3
v_call: TRBV7-6
cdr3_nt: TGTGCCAGCAGCCCCGGGACTAGCGGCACAGATACGCAGTATTTT
cdr3_aa: CASSPGTSGTDTQYF

clone_size: NA
d_call: NA
j_call: TRBJ1-1
v_call: TRBV2
cdr3_nt: TGTGCCAGCAGTCTCGGTGGCCCGAACACTGAAGCTTTCTTT
cdr3_aa: CASSLGGPNTEAFF

clone_size: NA
d_call: TRBD1
j_call: TRBJ1-1
v_call: TRBV25-1
cdr3_nt: TGTGCCAGCTCAACAGGGGGTTTGAACACTGAAGCTTTCTTT
cdr3_aa: CASSTGGLNTEAFF

clone_size: NA
d_call: TRBD2
j_call: TRBJ2-1
v_call: TRBV27
cdr3_nt: TGTGCCAGCAGTCGGGGACTAGCGGTGCATGAGCAGTTCTTC
cdr3_aa: CASSRGLAVHEQFF

clone_size: NA
d_call: NA
j_call: TRBJ1-6
v_call: TRBV5-5
cdr3_nt: TGTGCCAGCAGCCCCTCGGGACACATTAATTCACCCCTCCACTTT
cdr3_aa: CASSPSGHINSPLHF

clone_size: NA
d_call: TRBD1
j_call: TRBJ1-2
v_call: TRBV27
cdr3_nt: TGTGCCAGCAGTCCAGGACAGGGGGGTTACTATGGCTACACCTTC
cdr3_aa: CASSPGQGGYYGYTF

clone_size: NA
d_call: TRBD2
j_call: TRBJ2-5
v_call: TRBV14
cdr3_nt: TGTGCCAGCAGCCAAGATCCTCATACTAGCGGGGGATGGACCCAGTACTTC
cdr3_aa: CASSQDPHTSGGWTQYF

clone_size: NA
d_call: NA
j_call: TRBJ2-2
v_call: TRBV27
cdr3_nt: TGTGCCAGCAGCCTCAAAGGGTTGAGGACCGGGGAGCTGTTTTTT
cdr3_aa: CASSLKGLRTGELFF

clone_size: NA
d_call: TRBD1
j_call: TRBJ2-2
v_call: TRBV19
cdr3_nt: TGTGCCAGTACCCTACTCTGGACAGGGGGGAACACCGGGGAGCTGTTTTTT
cdr3_aa: CASTLLWTGGNTGELFF

clone_size: NA
d_call: NA
j_call: TRBJ1-1
v_call: TRBV18
cdr3_nt: TGTGCCAGCTCACTTGGGGCGACCGACACTGAAGCTTTCTTT
cdr3_aa: CASSLGATDTEAFF

clone_size: NA
d_call: TRBD1
j_call: TRBJ1-5
v_call: TRBV7-2
cdr3_nt: TGTGCCAGCAGCTTAGTGGTCAGGGGGCAGCCCCAGCATTTT
cdr3_aa: CASSLVVRGQPQHF

clone_size: NA
d_call: TRBD1
j_call: TRBJ1-4
v_call: TRBV18
cdr3_nt: TGTGCCAGCTCACCACAAGGGGGACAGGGGCATGAAAAACTGTTTTTT
cdr3_aa: CASSPQGGQGHEKLFF

clone_size: NA
d_call: TRBD2
j_call: TRBJ2-1
v_call: TRBV30
cdr3_nt: TGTGCCTGGAGTGCCCTGGGAGCGGGGAAAAACAATGAGCAGTTCTTC
cdr3_aa: CAWSALGAGKNNEQFF

clone_size: NA
d_call: NA
j_call: TRBJ2-5
v_call: TRBV10-3
cdr3_nt: TGTGCCATCAGTGCTGCGGTTCAAGAGACCCAGTACTTC
cdr3_aa: CAISAAVQETQYF

clone_size: NA
d_call: NA
j_call: TRBJ2-3
v_call: TRBV6-5
cdr3_nt: TGTGCCAGCAGTATTAAAACTAGCACAGATACGCAGTATTTT
cdr3_aa: CASSIKTSTDTQYF

clone_size: NA
d_call: NA
j_call: TRBJ1-1
v_call: TRBV19
cdr3_nt: TGTGCCAGTAGTATAGGACAAACGAACACTGAAGCTTTCTTT
cdr3_aa: CASSIGQTNTEAFF

clone_size: NA
d_call: NA
j_call: TRBJ1-5
v_call: TRBV6-5
cdr3_nt: TGTGCCAGCAGGGGGGGGGTTAATCAGCCCCAGCATTTT
cdr3_aa: CASRGGVNQPQHF

clone_size: once
d_call: NA
j_call: TRBJ2-5
v_call: TRBV18
cdr3_nt: TGTGCCAGCTCACCGCAGGGGCGCAGAGAGACCCAGTACTTC
cdr3_aa: CASSPQGRRETQYF

clone_size: NA
d_call: NA
j_call: TRBJ2-3
v_call: TRBV5-6
cdr3_nt: TGTGCCAGCAGCTTAATCACAGATACGCAGTATTTT
cdr3_aa: CASSLITDTQYF

clone_size: NA
d_call: NA
j_call: TRBJ2-5
v_call: TRBV5-4
cdr3_nt: TGTGCCAGCAGTTCGGACAGCGCCTTTCAAGAGACCCAGTACTTC
cdr3_aa: CASSSDSAFQETQYF